The present TCR beta chain was sequenced within a study of T cells after yellow fever vaccination. Study information: The fractions with low cell numbers were processed using SMART-Seq v4 Ultra Low Input.

This clonotype has a handful of counts. Its target is not known. The germline CDR1 and CDR2 sequences are MNHEY and SVGEGT. This CDR3 contains 17 residues. V lost 8 bases, J lost 4 bases, and 21 bases lay in between. Study findings and constraints: Primary-vaccination clones mostly resurfaced post-booster (nearly 97% CD4, 75% to 90% CD8).

TCRdb reprocessed the 5' RACE reads with MiXCR, giving one entry per CDR3 protein. The sample shows 350,000 to 450,000 distinct CDR3 sequences, 6.2% of them seen only once. The receptor comes from a man between 25 and 39 years old who received the YFV17D yellow fever vaccine. Sequences were derived from PBMCs, sampled 5 days after the yellow fever booster vaccination. The genes are TRBV6-2 or TRBV6-3 and TRBJ2-6; no firm D call. This chain's CDR3 is CASRPPLGAEGANVLTF. CDR3 in DNA: TGTGCCAGCCGTCCCCCGTTGGGCGCGGAGGGGGCCAACGTCCTGACTTTC.